Listed here are 5 T cell receptor beta chains from one sample, sequenced in a study of control samples from healthy donors and cancer patients (dated by TCRdb to about 2020). Library construction relied on the immunoSEQ multiplex PCR assay. TCRdb's version of the immuneACCESS table is confined to in-frame rearrangements and falls short of the full clone set. An unresolved V gene accounts for under half of the shortfall where checked; the remainder is of unknown origin. The table for this sample lists around 70,000 clones; around 86% of them were counted only once. Approximately 8.8% of the sample rests with the top ten. Sequenced: PBMCs. The receptors were gathered from a woman aged 45 to 65 with colorectal cancer.

The rearrangement links TRBV7-3 to TRBJ2-3, with D perhaps TRBD2 (6 bases). CDR1 is SGHTA, CDR2 FQGTGA, per germline. CDR3 length: 15 residues. The V end lost 5 bases, the J end lost 4 bases, and 16 bases lay between the germline ends. The CDR3 sequence is CASSLSRLASDTQYF. CDR3 sequence (DNA): TGTGCCAGCAGCCTATCCAGGCTAGCGTCAGATACGCAGTATTTT.

This clone has a handful of counts. The genes are TRBV27 and TRBJ1-4, with 9 positions matching TRBD1. The CDR3 sequence is 16 residues long. J was trimmed by 1 base and V by 6 bases; bases with no gene match: 6. Germline V gives CDR1 MNHEY, CDR2 SMNVEV (reference sequence). CDR3 in DNA: TGTGCCAGCAGACACAGGGGGCGGGTAACTAATGAAAAACTGTTTTTT. It encodes CASRHRGRVTNEKLFF.

This clone showed up just a few times. V usage is TRBV3-1 (or the pseudogene TRBV3-2) and J usage is TRBJ2-1, with TRBD2 matching 12 bases. The CDR3 extends over 17 amino acids. Trimming at V came to 3 bases and at J to 6 bases, leaving 9 bases not matched to a gene. Germline V gives CDR1 LGHDT, CDR2 YNNKEL (reference sequence). The CDR3 spells CASSHIWTSGVVNEQFF. In DNA, the CDR3 is TGTGCCAGCAGCCACATTTGGACTAGCGGGGTCGTCAATGAGCAGTTCTTC.

The genes are TRBV18 and TRBJ1-1; 10 nucleotides agree with TRBD1. The CDR3 sequence is 18 residues long. Germline V gene data show CDR1 as KGHSH and CDR2 as LQKENI. V dropped 4 bases and J dropped 1; count of bases not matched to a gene: 12. The CDR3 nucleotides read TGTGCCAGCTCACGCTACCGGGACAGGGGAGCACGGAACACTGAAGCTTTCTTT. Translated, it gives CASSRYRDRGARNTEAFF.

J is TRBJ2-5 and V is TRBV7-8, with D tentatively TRBD2 (7 bases). The V and J ends lost 6 bases and 7 bases respectively, with 21 bases between them. The V gene's germline CDR1 is SGHVS and CDR2 FQNEAQ. The length of the CDR3 is 15 residues. CDR3 sequence (DNA): TGTGCCAGCAGTCCATTGGCGGGGGCTCTCGCGACCCAGTACTTC. Protein product: CASSPLAGALATQYF.